The rows below give T cell receptor beta chains drawn from one sample of a study of T cells in Graves' hyperthyroidism and ophthalmopathy. TCRdb fed the multiplex PCR reads into MiXCR, producing one record per CDR3 protein. The sample records more than 250,000 distinct CDR3 sequences, around 15% being singletons. Source material: blood. The receptor source for this set is a woman in her forties or fifties with Graves' hyperthyroidism that later progressed to Graves' ophthalmopathy. Each CDR3 is given without its conserved first and last residue. The listing skips clone size in some rows; elsewhere it reads once, few, many or a size class.

J: TRBJ2-4; size: many; V: TRBV2; CDR3: ASSEMGGANIQY
J: TRBJ1-5; size: few; V: TRBV7-9; CDR3: ASSPLTGRQPQH
J: TRBJ1-2; size: many; V: TRBV30; CDR3: AWGGTGQGNYGYT
J: TRBJ2-7; size: many; V: TRBV9; CDR3: ASSVHSGGRGATYEQY
J: TRBJ1-1; size: many; V: TRBV30; CDR3: AWSVDRGNTEAF
J: TRBJ1-1; size: many; V: TRBV29-1; CDR3: SVGYNFPPTEAF
J: TRBJ1-2; size: few; V: TRBV28; CDR3: ASSFQNYGYT
J: TRBJ2-7; size: many; V: TRBV3-1; CDR3: ASSHSYEQY
J: TRBJ2-7; size: many; V: TRBV27; CDR3: ASWDRSYEQY
J: TRBJ1-3; size: few; V: TRBV6-1; CDR3: ASSDGSNSGNTIY
J: TRBJ2-5; size: many; V: TRBV3-1; CDR3: ASSQPGLGTQETQY
J: TRBJ1-5; size: many; V: TRBV28; CDR3: ASRPNDRGRNQPQH
J: TRBJ2-1; size: many; V: TRBV2; CDR3: ASKDRELDEQF
J: TRBJ1-2; size: few; V: TRBV19; CDR3: ASSVPGTRHNYGYT
J: TRBJ2-7; size: NA; V: TRBV18; CDR3: ASSPRGRGYEQY
J: TRBJ2-3; size: many; V: TRBV28; CDR3: ASSSEAPSKLTDTQY
J: TRBJ1-2; size: many; V: TRBV28; CDR3: ASSAGTGVNGYT
J: TRBJ2-1; size: NA; V: TRBV20-1; CDR3: SASMLAGGVYNEQF
J: TRBJ2-2; size: many; V: TRBV6-1; CDR3: ASSSGVGNTGELF
J: TRBJ2-1; size: many; V: TRBV20-1; CDR3: SARPQGRPSGASSYNEQF